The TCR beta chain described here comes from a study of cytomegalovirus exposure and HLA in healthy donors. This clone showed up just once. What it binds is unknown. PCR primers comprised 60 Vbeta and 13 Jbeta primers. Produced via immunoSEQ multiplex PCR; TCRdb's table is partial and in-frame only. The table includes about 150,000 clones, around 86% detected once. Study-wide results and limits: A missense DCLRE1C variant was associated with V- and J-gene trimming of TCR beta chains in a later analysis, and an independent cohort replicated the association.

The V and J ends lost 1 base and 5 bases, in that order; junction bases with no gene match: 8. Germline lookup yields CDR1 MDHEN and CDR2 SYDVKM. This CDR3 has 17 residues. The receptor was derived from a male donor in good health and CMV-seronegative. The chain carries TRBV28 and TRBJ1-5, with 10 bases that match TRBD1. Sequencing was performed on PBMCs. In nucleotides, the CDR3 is TGTGCCAGCAGTTTATATGGGGACAGGGGAACCCATCAGCCCCAGCATTTT. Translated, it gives CASSLYGDRGTHQPQHF.